This TCR beta chain is from a study of cytomegalovirus exposure and HLA in healthy donors (dated by TCRdb to about 2017). About the full investigation: An earlier analysis of 587 of the donors reported 276 Gb of sequence data and around 120 million unique TCR beta sequences obtained from some 170 million T cells. Along with the roughly 700-subject first cohort, a separate validation cohort of more than 90 different subjects was used. Roughly 5 DR-DQ haplotypes were handled as single units for association and clustering, since linkage in the cohort was strong. Among about 400 genotyped donors of the cohort, an average of approximately 200,000 unique TCR beta nucleotide sequences was sequenced per donor, of which roughly 18% were non-productive. Alongside the repertoire data, information on donor age, sex, ethnicity and CMV serostatus was compiled. Around 320 gigabases of sequencing data and 80 million or so unique TCR sequences were included in an early release covering about 620 HLA-typed donors. The study was designed to test whether signatures of past pathogen exposure could be identified by cataloging public T cell receptors. HLA typing included class I and class II loci at four-digit resolution. In the later analysis, no new phenotypic data were used to find candidate immune exposures; instead, reliance was placed on TCR beta sequences and their occurrence across donors. The study combined high-throughput TCR immunosequencing, statistical association of individual TCRs with disease status, and machine learning to predict cytomegalovirus infection status. Every discovery cohort repertoire had been produced on one sequencing platform. A later analysis re-examined previously published TCR beta repertoires from 610 or so donors and added high-resolution HLA genotyping to investigate patterns of TCR occurrence. The study profiled the T cell repertoires of hundreds of subjects by immunosequencing and related them to cytomegalovirus serostatus. An earlier analysis of around 580 of the donors used high-throughput TCR beta sequencing to judge whether each TCR beta V gene segment behaved as functional or pseudogenic. Typing coverage varied by locus: about 620-630 donors for A, B, C, DRB1 and DQB1; under 550 for DQA1; 606 for DPA1; more than 450 for DPB1. Of the 398 genotyped donors, approximately 80% fell in the genetic ancestry cluster associated with self-reported Caucasian donors. In a later genetic analysis, genome-wide SNP genotypes for about 65% of the roughly 670 donors were used, and that subset was treated as a discovery cohort.

The library was prepared using the immunoSEQ multiplex PCR assay. For the multiplex PCR, a mixture combining 60 forward primers for TCR Vbeta segments and 13 reverse primers for TCR Jbeta segments was used. A multiplex PCR assay on genomic DNA amplified the CDR3 region of rearranged TCR beta genes. The amplified TCR beta libraries were sequenced on the Illumina HiSeq System as 87-base-pair reads. On the study's bioinformatics: Across the 700 or so repertoires, a later analysis counted tens of millions of unique TCR beta chains, around 10 million of which were shared by at least two donors. Raw reads were error-corrected and collapsed into unique sequences by a nearest-neighbor algorithm in which closely related sequences were merged to remove PCR and sequencing errors. V, D and J gene segments were assigned by aligning CDR3 sequences to IMGT reference sequences. Each retained sequence needed at least a six-nucleotide match to both a V gene segment and a J gene segment. A rearrangement was called productive if the CDR3 had no stop codons and remained in frame with V and J, and every other rearrangement was called non-productive. CDR3 was defined by IMGT convention, running from the second conserved V-encoded cysteine to the conserved J-encoded phenylalanine. The earlier analysis of about 610 of the donors excluded sequences that lacked an unambiguous match to a single V gene segment. In an earlier analysis of about 590 of the donors, a V segment was called functional when productive rearrangements were above 56.7%, and segregating when the standard deviation between donors exceeded 5%. A statistical classification framework was developed to diagnose cytomegalovirus status using the catalog of TCR beta chain sequences. A later analysis assigned V and J genes by comparing TCR nucleotide sequences with IMGT/GENE-DB human TR gene sequences. In a later analysis, CDR3 sequences and most-parsimonious VDJ recombination scenarios were assigned using the TCRdist pipeline. In a later analysis, each TCR beta chain was defined by its CDR3 amino acid sequence together with its V-gene family, and reads lacking a unique V-gene family were excluded. In a later analysis, some 600 highly shared, low-generation-probability nucleotide sequences were removed to address suspected cross-contamination and a sequencing artifact. In a later analysis, a clonal expansion index for each public chain was calculated from normalized within-repertoire ranks of inferred template counts. A later analysis computed generation probabilities with a VDJ recombination model fitted to out-of-frame rearrangements, and checked the results against IGoR. Hypergeometric tests were used in a later analysis to score TCR-TCR, TCR-HLA and TCR-CMV co-occurrence, with a repertoire-size bias correction applied to the TCR pairs. False discovery rates were estimated in a later analysis by permuting HLA or CMV assignments 20 times. In a later analysis, co-occurring TCRs were grouped with DBSCAN, and TCRdist sequence similarity was added when clustering was performed within HLA-allele-positive subsets. Repertoires with fewer than 30,000 or more than 120,000 public chains were left out of co-occurrence clustering, as were five repertoires with anomalous nucleotide sharing. Here the immuneACCESS table is served through TCRdb, limited to in-frame sequences with V and J called. Missing clones are a known gap in these copies; in checked studies unresolved V genes cover under half, and the rest lacks a known reason. V and J calls and clone size are those listed in that table; D and trimming were worked out from the DNA. The sample's table lists a count of about 200,000 clones. Jointly, the top ten make up less than 6.5% of the sample.

The CDR3, from cysteine to phenylalanine, totals 13 residues. The DNA shown is the 39-base CDR3, in frame from base 1. CDR1 and CDR2 were assigned from the germline V gene as WSHSY and SAAADI. Trimming takes 6 bases from V and 2 bases from J, and the germline ends sit 8 bases apart. The cohort was made up of hundreds of healthy bone marrow donors. At the time of sampling, all cohort members were nominally healthy, though unrecorded immune exposures were likely present. The donor was CMV seronegative and belonged to the group of around 400 seronegative cohort members. A peripheral blood sample was collected from each donor, and TCR beta sequencing was performed on peripheral blood mononuclear cells. Genomic DNA was extracted from the blood cell samples with the Qiagen DNeasy Blood Extraction Kit. Findings and caveats that apply to the study as a whole: A further reported finding was that TCR beta sequences accurately predicted the HLA-A and HLA-B alleles for most subjects in the first cohort. A later analysis found that HLA-associated TCR beta chains were more clonally expanded and had lower generation probabilities than equally common non-associated chains. In vitro tests confirmed that a few of the cytomegalovirus-associated TCR beta chains recognize cytomegalovirus antigens. While some public TCRs were present in many individuals, most TCR sequences turned up only very rarely across donors. It was suggested by the authors that the approach could potentially be generalized to other disease states and immunological phenotypes. The classifier was reported to diagnose cytomegalovirus status with high specificity and sensitivity in both the original cohort and the validation cohort. Roughly uniform sequencing depth across donors was assumed in presence/absence analyses, although this assumption may not hold. In a later genetic analysis, fewer N-insertions in productive TCRs were reported among donors in an Asian-associated ancestry cluster than the 666-donor mean. The 87-base-pair reads could not distinguish some IMGT-functional V segments, including TRBV6-2 and TRBV6-3, so those segments were excluded. The sequencing pipeline was judged likely to have produced a cluster of highly shared sequence variants as a technical artifact. Because some donors lacked HLA typing at each locus, the association tests relied only on the typed subset. An earlier analysis of approximately 570 of the donors showed that most TCR beta V segments appeared in productive rearrangements either about 87% or about 30% of the time, which broadly matched IMGT annotations. In a later genetic analysis, a missense DCLRE1C variant was associated with V-gene and J-gene trimming of TCR beta chains, and the association was replicated in an independent cohort. Linkage disequilibrium might explain the correlated functional status among segregating V segments, but an unknown experimental factor could not be ruled out. A later analysis reported that several top co-occurrence clusters appeared linked to parvovirus B19, influenza, CMV and Epstein-Barr virus. Assigning TCR associations to individual alleles was difficult when HLA alleles, especially DR and DQ, strongly co-occurred. In a later analysis, TCR association rates were found to vary across HLA loci, with the most associated TCRs seen for DRB1 alleles and the fewest for HLA-C alleles. The only immune exposure information available for the cohort was CMV serostatus. Most CMV-associated TCR beta chains appeared to be HLA-restricted in a later analysis, and the HLA associations seemed to be driven largely by CMV exposure. A later analysis associated 16,951 TCR beta sequences with specific HLA alleles at a false discovery rate of 0.05. This cohort had only TCR beta chains sequenced, and the lack of alpha or paired-chain data limited which features could be detected. Some 16 rarely observed V segments, including chromosome 9 orphons, were excluded from the earlier analysis of several hundred of the donors because counts were too low. The study gave a list of over 150 TCR beta chains associated with cytomegalovirus.

Details on this clone: Its antigen remains unidentified.

The TCR was taken from a man younger than 40 in good health and CMV-seronegative. Recombination connected TRBV10-2 to TRBJ1-5; the D gene is unclear. Sequencing used PBMCs. The DNA sequence is TGCGCCAGCAGGGACGGGGGCAATCAGCCCCAGCATTTT. It encodes CASRDGGNQPQHF.